Following are 27 T cell receptor beta chains from one sample sequenced in a study of shared clonotypes between healthy human individuals. Some clones are missing from TCRdb's copy, which holds only in-frame ones; the method was immunoSEQ multiplex PCR. The sample lists about 700,000 clones, around 72% occurring once. The sequenced material came from memory CD4+ T cells sorted from blood. Subset described: CD45RA-negative fraction. The origin of the receptors is a woman aged 30 to 39 in good health.

The V and J genes are TRBV11-2 and TRBJ1-3, with a possible D match to TRBD1 (5 bases). Germline CDR1 is SGHAT and CDR2 is FQNNGV. The germline V and J ends were trimmed by 6 bases and 6 bases, with 15 bases remaining between them. The CDR3 is 14 residues long. The CDR3, as DNA: TGTGCCAGCAGTGATCAGGGTAGCGCAAACACCATATATTTT. As protein: CASSDQGSANTIYF.

V usage is TRBV7-3 and J usage is TRBJ2-3; 7 bases match TRBD2. Germline V gene sequence: CDR1 SGHTA, CDR2 FQGTGA. After removal of 1 base from V and 4 bases from J, the junction contained 2 bases not matched to a gene. The CDR3 loop spans 14 amino acids. The CDR3: CASSLSLAADTQYF. The CDR3 nucleotides read TGTGCCAGCAGCTTAAGTCTAGCGGCAGATACGCAGTATTTT.

This clone has only one observation. This chain uses TRBV5-1 with TRBJ2-5, with TRBD2 identical over 8 bases. CDR3 length equals 18 residues. Germline-derived CDR1 and CDR2 are SGHRS and YFSETQ. V lost 1 base, J lost 7 bases, and 18 bases stayed unmatched. CDR3 in amino acids: CASSLRVAGLNQGRTQYF. The CDR3 nucleotides read TGCGCCAGCAGCTTGAGGGTAGCGGGGCTCAACCAGGGGCGGACCCAGTACTTC.

The sample holds a few counts of this clone. The identical CDR3 is also encoded by other nucleotide sequences in the sample. This chain links TRBV28 with TRBJ1-2; D gene unclear. The V end lost 5 bases, the J end lost 1 base, and 11 bases lay between the germline ends. The CDR3 length is 14 residues. CDR1 and CDR2 from the germline V gene are MDHEN and SYDVKM. The CDR3 DNA reads as TGTGCCAGCAGTCCTCCTGCGGGTAACTATGGCTACACCTTC. Protein sequence: CASSPPAGNYGYTF.

This chain uses TRBV2 with TRBJ2-5; TRBD1 or TRBD2 may be the D gene (6 bases each). The germline V gene has CDR1 SNHLY and CDR2 FYNNEI. The CDR3 is 12 amino acids. V was trimmed by 10 bases and J by 5 bases, leaving 14 bases between them. The CDR3 spells CANRQEGETQYF. CDR3 sequence (DNA): TGTGCCAATCGACAGGAGGGGGAGACCCAGTACTTC.

Turning to this clone: Within the sample, other DNA sequences also encode this same CDR3. This chain joins TRBV10-3 and TRBJ1-3; 9 bases align to TRBD1. The CDR3 totals 13 residues. The germline gives CDR1 ENHRY, CDR2 SYGVKD. The V gene end was trimmed by 8 bases and the J gene end by 2 bases; junction bases not matched to a gene: 1. CDR3 sequence: CAIWTGAGNTIYF. CDR3 sequence (DNA): TGTGCCATCTGGACAGGGGCTGGAAACACCATATATTTT.

At least ten counts were recorded for this clone. J is TRBJ2-7 and V is TRBV6-5; unclear D gene. V was trimmed by 4 bases and J by 7 bases, leaving 17 bases between them. CDR1 is MNHEY and CDR2 is SVGAGI in the germline V gene. The CDR3 runs 14 residues. The CDR3 nucleotides are TGTGCCAGCAGTTCCTCCGGGCCGAAAGGGGAGCAGTACTTC. Translating it yields CASSSSGPKGEQYF.

This clone was found once. The rearrangement links TRBV2 to TRBJ2-1; no clear D gene. Germline CDR1 SNHLY, CDR2 FYNNEI. The V gene lost 2 bases and the J gene lost 9 bases, with 8 bases spanning the gap. CDR3 size: 12 residues. CDR3 in amino acids: CASSEQLAEQFF. CDR3 in DNA: TGTGCCAGCAGTGAACAGCTTGCTGAGCAGTTCTTC.

In its sample, this clone was seen a few times. This chain connects TRBV23-1 to TRBJ1-3; 8 bases align to TRBD1. TRBV23-1 falls under the ORF class, with uncertain function. Trimming took 7 bases from V and 4 from J; bases not matched to a gene: 3. This CDR3 comprises 13 residues. CDR3 nucleotides: TGCGCCAGCACAGGGGGCACCGGAAACACCATATATTTT. This gives the protein CASTGGTGNTIYF.

The V gene is TRBV28, the J gene TRBJ2-6; 11 nucleotides line up with TRBD2. The CDR3 runs to 20 residues. Germline CDR1 MDHEN, CDR2 SYDVKM. Trimming removed 7 bases from V and 2 bases from J; junction bases left unmatched: 16. The chain's CDR3 is CASTLRRTLAGGPGANVLTF. CDR3 nucleotides: TGTGCCAGCACCTTAAGACGGACCTTAGCGGGAGGGCCTGGGGCCAACGTCCTGACTTTC. Supplemented by reference TRBV28 and TRBJ2-6, the full variable domain reads DVKVTQSSRYLVKRTGEKVFLECVQDMDHENMFWYRQDPGLGLRLIYFSYDVKMKEKGDIPEGYSVSREKKERFSLILESASTNQTSMYLCASTLRRTLAGGPGANVLTFGAGSRLTVL.

The chain uses TRBV6-1 and TRBJ1-2; D possibly corresponds to TRBD1 (5 bases). The CDR3 has 12 amino acids. Germline V gives CDR1 MNHNS, CDR2 SASEGT. The V end lost 6 bases, the J end lost 5 bases, and 10 bases lay between the germline ends. CDR3 coding DNA: TGTGCCAGCAGAGGGACCACTTATGGCTACACCTTC. Its translation: CASRGTTYGYTF.

The rearrangement uses TRBV19 and TRBJ2-3, with TRBD2 identical over 12 bases. Trimming removed 5 bases from V and 1 base from J; junction bases left unmatched: 7. The CDR3 spans 17 residues. Germline V gene lookup returns CDR1 LNHDA and CDR2 SQIVND (reference sequence). DNA for the CDR3: TGTGCCAGTAGTGTAATGGGACTAGCGGGCCGCACAGATACGCAGTATTTT. Translating gives CASSVMGLAGRTDTQYF.

A few counts support this clone. The rearrangement links TRBV4-2 to TRBJ2-7; D unresolved. Trimming left V 5 bases short and J 0 bases short, with 11 bases between. CDR1 is LGHNA, CDR2 YNFKEQ, per germline. There are 14 residues in the CDR3. The CDR3 DNA reads as TGTGCCAGCAGCACGAAGGTTCGCTCCTACGAGCAGTACTTC. This translates into CASSTKVRSYEQYF.

CDR3 region: CASSSYWGGTPYEQYF. Here the CDR3 DNA reads TGCGCCAGCAGCTCCTACTGGGGCGGTACGCCCTACGAGCAGTACTTC. This chain uses TRBV5-1 with TRBJ2-7, with a weak D call TRBD1 (5 bases). In germline, CDR1 is SGHRS, CDR2 YFSETQ. The CDR3 covers 16 residues. The ends were cut back, 3 bases at V and 2 bases at J, with 18 bases in the middle.

J is TRBJ1-2 and V is TRBV4-1; tentative D call: TRBD1 (5 bases). Between the trimmed V and J ends, which lost 4 bases and 8 bases, there was a span of 11 bases. This CDR3 has 12 amino acids. Germline CDR1 is MGHRA and CDR2 is YSYEKL. CDR3 region: CASSRDRVGYTF. CDR3 sequence (DNA): TGCGCCAGCAGCCGTGACAGAGTAGGCTACACCTTC.

Worth noting for this clone: The conserved phenylalanine or tryptophan is not found at the CDR3 terminus, so this likely reflects a read error. No DNA is shown, since the ends of the CDR3 on it are uncertain; the CDR3 is the one TCRdb lists. The V gene is TRBV28, the J gene TRBJ2-7; the D segment call TRBD1 is taken from the table without a DNA check. Both ends counted, the CDR3 spans 11 residues. CDR1 and CDR2 (germline): MDHEN, SYDVKM. The chain's CDR3 is CASSSAGAPFI.

This clone was recorded many times. V is TRBV6-1 and J is TRBJ2-7; TRBD1 might be the D (6 bases). Germline assignment: CDR1 MNHNS and CDR2 SASEGT. V was shortened by 6 bases and J by 0 bases, with 15 bases between the two germline ends. CDR3 size: 15 residues. This CDR3 is CASSTQGFSSYEQYF. CDR3 in DNA: TGTGCCAGCAGCACACAGGGTTTTAGCTCCTACGAGCAGTACTTC.

The J gene is TRBJ1-3, the V gene TRBV6-6; D is ambiguous. Looked up from germline, CDR1 is MNHNY and CDR2 is SVGAGI (reference sequence). The CDR3 consists of 13 residues. V was pared by 7 bases and J by 5 bases, with 12 bases between. In nucleotides, the CDR3 is TGTGCCAGCATCTCGACCTCCAGAAACACCATATATTTT. Protein sequence: CASISTSRNTIYF.

At least ten counts were recorded for this clone. The chain combines TRBV6-6 with TRBJ2-3, with D perhaps TRBD2 (6 bases). Germline CDR1 and CDR2: MNHNY and SVGAGI (reference sequence). Trimming stripped 5 bases from V and 5 bases from J, with 8 bases between. The CDR3 runs 12 residues. CDR3 sequence: CASSPSEDTQYF. The CDR3 bases are TGTGCCAGCAGTCCTAGCGAAGATACGCAGTATTTT.

This clone was picked up a small number of times. The CDR3 spells CASSEYDRLANYEQYF. In DNA form, the CDR3 reads TGTGCCAGCAGTGAATATGACCGACTAGCTAACTACGAGCAGTACTTC. The chain couples TRBV6-1 to TRBJ2-7; 7 bases are shared with TRBD2. The CDR3 consists of 16 residues. V lost 2 bases to trimming and J lost 3 bases; unmatched junction nucleotides: 10. CDR1 MNHNS and CDR2 SASEGT come from the germline V gene.

The rearrangement joins TRBV5-6 to TRBJ2-3, with D hard to call. The CDR3 has 15 residues. Germline-derived CDR1 and CDR2 are SGHDT and YYEEEE. Trimming removed 0 bases from V and 6 bases from J, with 14 bases in between. The CDR3 sequence: CASSLGSTRPDTQYF. Here the CDR3 DNA reads TGTGCCAGCAGCTTGGGTAGCACCCGCCCGGATACGCAGTATTTT.

The rearrangement uses TRBV28 and TRBJ1-2; D not resolved. The germline V gene has CDR1 MDHEN and CDR2 SYDVKM. Trimming removed 3 bases at V and 1 base at J, with 6 bases between. CDR3 length: 13 residues. DNA of the CDR3: TGTGCCAGCAGTTTTCACAATAACTATGGCTACACCTTC. Translated: CASSFHNNYGYTF.

The rearrangement links TRBV7-9 to TRBJ2-7, with 9 bases fitting TRBD1. Trimming took 3 bases from V and 1 from J; bases not matched to a gene: 1. There are 14 residues in the CDR3. Germline loops: CDR1 SEHNR, CDR2 FQNEAQ (reference sequence). The CDR3 region is CASSFDRGSYEQYF. The CDR3 nucleotides read TGTGCCAGCAGCTTTGACAGGGGGTCCTACGAGCAGTACTTC.

V usage is TRBV10-1 and J usage is TRBJ2-3; D is ambiguous. V shed 3 bases and J shed 7 bases, with 5 bases lying between them. Germline V gene data show CDR1 as WNHNN and CDR2 as SYGVQD (reference sequence). The length of the CDR3 is 11 residues. CDR3 bases: TGCGCCAGCAGTGATGCTCATACGCAGTATTTT. Encoded protein: CASSDAHTQYF.

CDR3: CASSGAGVRETQYF. The DNA for the CDR3 is TGTGCCAGCAGCGGTGCAGGGGTGCGGGAGACCCAGTACTTC. The chain recombines TRBV5-4 with TRBJ2-5, with D perhaps TRBD1 (6 bases). Germline V gene data show CDR1 as SGHNT and CDR2 as YYREEE (reference sequence). This CDR3 comprises 14 residues. V gave up 4 bases and J gave up 5 bases, with 15 bases separating them.

The V and J genes are TRBV4-2 and TRBJ2-2; D perhaps matches TRBD1 (6 bases). Germline CDR1 reads LGHNA; CDR2 reads YNFKEQ. Trimming pared 4 bases from V and 8 bases from J, leaving 11 bases between. This CDR3 has 13 amino acids. This chain's CDR3 is CASSLDRTGELFF. The CDR3 DNA reads as TGTGCCAGCAGCCTCGACAGGACTGGGGAGCTGTTTTTT.

This chain uses TRBV11-3 with TRBJ2-7; D remains ambiguous. The CDR3 is 10 amino acids. CDR1 is SGHNT, CDR2 YENEEA, per germline. Trimming left V 9 bases short and J 9 bases short, with 12 bases between. The CDR3 here is CARGVPGQYF. The CDR3 nucleotides read TGTGCCAGGGGCGTTCCGGGGCAGTACTTC.